The present TCR beta chain was sequenced within a study of T cell responses to AZD1222 COVID-19 vaccine. Broader study findings: There were vaccine-associated CD4 TCRs across spike, dominant at 160-218 and 743-854. Of the AZD1222 recipients, only 5 to 7 were seropositive at baseline.

Second-dose schedules of about 4 or about 12 weeks were combined. This clone was seen once. The antigen remains unidentified. Germline loops: CDR1 MNHEY, CDR2 SVGEGT. V lost 2 bases to trimming and J lost 2 bases, with 9 bases between them. The CDR3 extends over 14 amino acids. The repertoire was sequenced with immunoSEQ multiplex PCR; TCRdb's copy has only in-frame clones and lacks some. Of some 130,000 clones detected, about 93% appear once; the ten largest clones hold approximately 6.9%. The receptor was isolated from an adult who received the AZD1222 COVID-19 vaccine. The input for sequencing was peripheral blood, taken 28 days after the second AZD1222 dose. V and J are TRBV6-2 or TRBV6-3 and TRBJ1-2, with a tentative D call TRBD1 (5 bases). CDR3 bases: TGTGCCAGCAGTTACAGGGACTCGAACTATGGCTACACCTTC. It translates to CASSYRDSNYGYTF.